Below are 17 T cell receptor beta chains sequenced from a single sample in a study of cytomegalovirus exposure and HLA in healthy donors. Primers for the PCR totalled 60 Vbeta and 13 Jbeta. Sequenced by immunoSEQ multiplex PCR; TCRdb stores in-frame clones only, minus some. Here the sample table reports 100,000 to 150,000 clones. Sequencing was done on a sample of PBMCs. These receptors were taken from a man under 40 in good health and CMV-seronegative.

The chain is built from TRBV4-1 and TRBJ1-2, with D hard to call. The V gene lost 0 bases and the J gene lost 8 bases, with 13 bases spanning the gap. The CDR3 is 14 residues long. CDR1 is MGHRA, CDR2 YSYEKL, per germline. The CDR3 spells CASSQDPSGGGYTF. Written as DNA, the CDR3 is TGCGCCAGCAGCCAAGATCCTTCAGGTGGGGGCTACACCTTC.

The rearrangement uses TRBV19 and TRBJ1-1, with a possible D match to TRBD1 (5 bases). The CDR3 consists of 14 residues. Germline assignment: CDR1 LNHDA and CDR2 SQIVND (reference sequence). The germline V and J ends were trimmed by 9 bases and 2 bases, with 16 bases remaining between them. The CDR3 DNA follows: TGTGCCAGCGATCCGGGACTGGGAAACACTGAAGCTTTCTTT. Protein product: CASDPGLGNTEAFF.

The DNA for the CDR3 is TGTGCCAGCAGTTTGTGGGACAGGGACTTGAATGAGCAGTTCTTC. It specifies CASSLWDRDLNEQFF. The V gene is TRBV28, the J gene TRBJ2-1, with 9 bases aligning to TRBD1. The V segment lost 3 bases and the J segment 7 bases; nucleotides outside the gene matches: 7. Germline V gene data show CDR1 as MDHEN and CDR2 as SYDVKM. The CDR3 is 15 amino acids.

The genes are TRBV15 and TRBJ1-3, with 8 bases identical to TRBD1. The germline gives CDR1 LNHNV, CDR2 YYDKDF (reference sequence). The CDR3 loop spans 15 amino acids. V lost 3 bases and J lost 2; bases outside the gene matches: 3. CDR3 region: CATSSQGQAGNTIYF. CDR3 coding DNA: TGTGCCACCAGCAGCCAGGGACAGGCTGGAAACACCATATATTTT.

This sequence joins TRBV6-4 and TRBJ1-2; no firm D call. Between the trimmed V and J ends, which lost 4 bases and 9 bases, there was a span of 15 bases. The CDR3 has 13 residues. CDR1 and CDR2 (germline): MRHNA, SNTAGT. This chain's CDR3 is CASSGEGAQSYTF. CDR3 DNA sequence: TGTGCCAGCAGTGGAGAGGGTGCTCAGAGCTACACCTTC.

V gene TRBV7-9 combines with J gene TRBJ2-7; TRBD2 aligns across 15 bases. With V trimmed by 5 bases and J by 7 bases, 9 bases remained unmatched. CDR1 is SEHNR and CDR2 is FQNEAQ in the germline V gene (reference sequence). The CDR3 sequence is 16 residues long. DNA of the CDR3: TGTGCCAGCAGCGGATCCGGGACTAGCGGGAGGAGGGAGCAGTACTTC. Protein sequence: CASSGSGTSGRREQYF.

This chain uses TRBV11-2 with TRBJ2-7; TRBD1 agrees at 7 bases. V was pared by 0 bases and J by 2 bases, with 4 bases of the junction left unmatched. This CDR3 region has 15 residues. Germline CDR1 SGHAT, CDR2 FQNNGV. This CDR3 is CASSLDTGAPYEQYF. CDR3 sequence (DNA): TGTGCCAGCAGCTTAGACACAGGGGCCCCCTACGAGCAGTACTTC.

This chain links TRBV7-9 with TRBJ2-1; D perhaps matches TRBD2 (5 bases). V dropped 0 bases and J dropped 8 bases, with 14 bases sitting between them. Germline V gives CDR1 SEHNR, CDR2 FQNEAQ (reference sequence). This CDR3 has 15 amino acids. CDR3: CASSLAGVRIHEQFF. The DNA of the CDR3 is TGTGCCAGCAGCTTAGCGGGAGTTAGAATTCATGAGCAGTTCTTC.

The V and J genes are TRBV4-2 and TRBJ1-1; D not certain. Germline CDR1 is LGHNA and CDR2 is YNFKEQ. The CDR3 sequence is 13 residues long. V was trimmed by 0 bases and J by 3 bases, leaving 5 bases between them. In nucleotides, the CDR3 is TGTGCCAGCAGCCAAGAGGCGGACACTGAAGCTTTCTTT. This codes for CASSQEADTEAFF.

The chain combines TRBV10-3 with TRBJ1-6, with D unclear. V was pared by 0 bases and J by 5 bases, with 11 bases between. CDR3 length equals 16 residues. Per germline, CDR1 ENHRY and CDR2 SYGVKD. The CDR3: CAISESTPQNNSPLHF. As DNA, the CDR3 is TGTGCCATCAGTGAGTCTACCCCACAGAATAATTCACCCCTCCACTTT.

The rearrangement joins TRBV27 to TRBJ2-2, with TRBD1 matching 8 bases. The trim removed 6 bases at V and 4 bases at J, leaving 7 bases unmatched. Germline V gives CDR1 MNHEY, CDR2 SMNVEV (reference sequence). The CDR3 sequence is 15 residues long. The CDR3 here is CASSPQGAFTGELFF. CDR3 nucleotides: TGTGCCAGCAGCCCTCAGGGGGCGTTCACCGGGGAGCTGTTTTTT.

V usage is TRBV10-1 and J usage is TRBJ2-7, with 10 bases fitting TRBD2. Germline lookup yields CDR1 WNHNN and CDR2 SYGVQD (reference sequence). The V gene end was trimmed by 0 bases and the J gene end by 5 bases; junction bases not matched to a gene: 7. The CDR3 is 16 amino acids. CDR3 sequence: CASSESRAGGPDEQYF. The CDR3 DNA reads TGCGCCAGCAGTGAGTCGCGAGCGGGAGGGCCCGACGAGCAGTACTTC.

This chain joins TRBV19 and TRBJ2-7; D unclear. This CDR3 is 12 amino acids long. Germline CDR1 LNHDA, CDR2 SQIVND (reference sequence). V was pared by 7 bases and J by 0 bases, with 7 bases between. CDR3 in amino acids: CASTEFSYEQYF. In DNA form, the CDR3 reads TGTGCCAGTACCGAGTTCTCCTACGAGCAGTACTTC.

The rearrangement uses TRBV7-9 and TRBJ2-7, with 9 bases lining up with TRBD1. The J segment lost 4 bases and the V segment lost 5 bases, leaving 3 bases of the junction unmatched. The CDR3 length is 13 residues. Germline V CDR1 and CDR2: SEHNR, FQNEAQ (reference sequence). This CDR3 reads CASSRQGGYEQYF. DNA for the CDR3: TGTGCCAGCAGCAGACAGGGGGGGTACGAGCAGTACTTC.

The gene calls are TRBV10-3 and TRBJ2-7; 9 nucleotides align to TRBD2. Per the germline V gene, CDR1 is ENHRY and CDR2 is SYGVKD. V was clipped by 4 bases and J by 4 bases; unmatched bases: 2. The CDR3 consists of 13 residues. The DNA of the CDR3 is TGTGCCATCAGTGCTAGCGGGATTTACGAGCAGTACTTC. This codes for CAISASGIYEQYF.

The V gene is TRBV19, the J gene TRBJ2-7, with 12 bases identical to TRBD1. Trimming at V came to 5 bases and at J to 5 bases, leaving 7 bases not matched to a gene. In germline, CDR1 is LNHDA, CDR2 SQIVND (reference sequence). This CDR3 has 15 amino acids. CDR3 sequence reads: CASSSGQGAYHEQYF. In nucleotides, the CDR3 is TGTGCCAGTAGTTCGGGACAGGGGGCTTACCACGAGCAGTACTTC.

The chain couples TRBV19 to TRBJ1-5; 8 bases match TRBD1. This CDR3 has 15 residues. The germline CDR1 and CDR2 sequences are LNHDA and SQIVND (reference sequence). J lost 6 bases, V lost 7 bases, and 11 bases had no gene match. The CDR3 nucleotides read TGTGCCAGTAAGGTGGCAGGGGGCTCCGGTCAGCCCCAGCATTTT. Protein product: CASKVAGGSGQPQHF.